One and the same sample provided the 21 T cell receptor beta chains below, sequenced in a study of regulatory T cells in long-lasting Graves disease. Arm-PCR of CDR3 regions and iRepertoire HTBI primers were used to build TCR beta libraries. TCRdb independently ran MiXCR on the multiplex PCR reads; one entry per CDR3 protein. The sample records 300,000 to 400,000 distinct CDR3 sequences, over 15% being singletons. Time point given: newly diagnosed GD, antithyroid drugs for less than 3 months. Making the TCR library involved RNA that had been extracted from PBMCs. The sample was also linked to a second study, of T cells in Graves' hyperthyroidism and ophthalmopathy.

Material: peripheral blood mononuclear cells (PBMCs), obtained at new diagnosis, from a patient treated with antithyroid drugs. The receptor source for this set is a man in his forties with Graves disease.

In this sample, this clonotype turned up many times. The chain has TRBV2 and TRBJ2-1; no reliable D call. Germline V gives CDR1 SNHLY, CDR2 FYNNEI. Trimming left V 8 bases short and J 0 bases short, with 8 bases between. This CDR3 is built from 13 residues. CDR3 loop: CASYSPSYNEQFF. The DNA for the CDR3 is TGTGCCAGCTACAGCCCCTCCTACAATGAGCAGTTCTTC.

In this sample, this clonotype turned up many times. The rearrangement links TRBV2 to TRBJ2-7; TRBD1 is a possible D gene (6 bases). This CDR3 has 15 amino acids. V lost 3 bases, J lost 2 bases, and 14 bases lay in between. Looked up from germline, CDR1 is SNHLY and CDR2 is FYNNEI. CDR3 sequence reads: CASSEAGTTTYEQYF. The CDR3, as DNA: TGTGCCAGCAGTGAGGCAGGGACAACCACCTACGAGCAGTACTTC.

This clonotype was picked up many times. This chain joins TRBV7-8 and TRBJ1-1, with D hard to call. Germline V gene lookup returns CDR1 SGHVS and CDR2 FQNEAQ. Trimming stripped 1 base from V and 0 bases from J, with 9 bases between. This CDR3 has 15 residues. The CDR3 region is CASSLGRLMNTEAFF. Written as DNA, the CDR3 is TGTGCCAGCAGCTTAGGCAGACTGATGAACACTGAAGCTTTCTTT.

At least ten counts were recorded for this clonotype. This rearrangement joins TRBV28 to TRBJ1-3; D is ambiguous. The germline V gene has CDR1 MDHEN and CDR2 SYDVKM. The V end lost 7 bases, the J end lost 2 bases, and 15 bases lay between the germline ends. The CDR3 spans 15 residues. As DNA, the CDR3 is TGTGCCAGCACAAATCCGGGATTCGCTGGAAACACCATATATTTT. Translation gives CASTNPGFAGNTIYF.

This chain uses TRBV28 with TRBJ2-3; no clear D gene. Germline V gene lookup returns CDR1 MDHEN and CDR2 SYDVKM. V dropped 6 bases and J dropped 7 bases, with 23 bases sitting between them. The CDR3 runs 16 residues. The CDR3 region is CASRKMDGMYPNTQYF. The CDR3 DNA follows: TGTGCCAGCAGGAAGATGGACGGCATGTACCCCAATACGCAGTATTTT.

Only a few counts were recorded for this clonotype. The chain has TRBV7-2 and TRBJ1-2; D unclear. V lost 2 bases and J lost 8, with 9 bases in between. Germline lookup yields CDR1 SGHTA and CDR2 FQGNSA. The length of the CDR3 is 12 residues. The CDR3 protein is CASSLMLPGYTF. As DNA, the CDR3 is TGTGCCAGCAGCTTAATGCTGCCCGGCTACACCTTC.

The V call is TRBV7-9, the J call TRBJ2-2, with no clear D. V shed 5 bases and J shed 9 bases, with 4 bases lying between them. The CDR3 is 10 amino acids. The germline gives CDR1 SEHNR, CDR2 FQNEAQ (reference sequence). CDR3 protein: CASSLWELFF. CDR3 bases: TGTGCCAGCAGCCTCTGGGAGCTGTTTTTT. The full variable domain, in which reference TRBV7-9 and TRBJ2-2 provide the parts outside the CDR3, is DTGVSQNPRHKITKRGQNVTFRCDPISEHNRLYWYRQTLGQGPEFLTYFQNEAQLEKSRLLSDRFSAERPKGSFSTLEIQRTEQGDSAMYLCASSLWELFFGEGSRLTVL.

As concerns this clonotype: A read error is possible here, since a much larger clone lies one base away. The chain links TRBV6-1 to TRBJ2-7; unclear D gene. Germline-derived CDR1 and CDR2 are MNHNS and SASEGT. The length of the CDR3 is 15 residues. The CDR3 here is CASCDGSPGLPEQYF. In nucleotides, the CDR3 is TGTGCCAGCTGTGACGGCAGTCCGGGCCTTCCCGAGCAGTACTTC.

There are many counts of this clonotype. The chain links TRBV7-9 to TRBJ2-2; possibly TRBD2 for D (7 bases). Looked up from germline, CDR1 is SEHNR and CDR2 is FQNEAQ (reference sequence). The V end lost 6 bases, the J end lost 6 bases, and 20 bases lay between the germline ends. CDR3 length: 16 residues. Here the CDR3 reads CASRPLGGLGSGELFF. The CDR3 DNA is TGTGCCAGCAGACCGCTCGGGGGGCTAGGATCCGGGGAGCTGTTTTTT.

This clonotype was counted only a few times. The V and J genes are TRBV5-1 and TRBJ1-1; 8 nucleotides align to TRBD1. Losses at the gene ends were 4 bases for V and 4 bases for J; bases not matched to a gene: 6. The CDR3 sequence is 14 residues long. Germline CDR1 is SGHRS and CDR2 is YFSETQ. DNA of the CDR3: TGCGCCAGCAGCCAACGCACAGGGGGCACTGAAGCTTTCTTT. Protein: CASSQRTGGTEAFF.

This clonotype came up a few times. CDR3 residues: CASSFGSRKLFF. For the CDR3, the DNA is TGTGCCAGCAGTTTCGGCAGCAGAAAACTGTTTTTT. This sequence joins TRBV12-3 or TRBV12-4 and TRBJ1-4; D not resolved. There are 12 residues in the CDR3. The ends were cut back, 3 bases at V and 10 bases at J, with 9 bases in the middle.

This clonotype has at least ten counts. CDR3 DNA sequence: TGTGCCAGCAGCCCCCAGACAGGGGCCTCCTACGAGCAGTACTTC. As protein: CASSPQTGASYEQYF. The V call is TRBV9, the J call TRBJ2-7; TRBD1 matches 8 bases. CDR1 and CDR2 from the germline V gene are SGDLS and YYNGEE. V was clipped by 4 bases and J by 0 bases; unmatched bases: 6. The CDR3 contains 15 residues.

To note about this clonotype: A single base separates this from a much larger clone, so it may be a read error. CDR3 sequence (DNA): TGCGCCAGCAGCTCGGGGAGGGGTGATGAAAAACTGCTTTTT. This sequence encodes CASSSGRGDEKLLF. This chain links TRBV5-1 with TRBJ1-4, with D possibly TRBD1 on 5 matching bases. This CDR3 comprises 14 residues. Germline V lookup: CDR1 SGHRS, CDR2 YFSETQ. The entire variable domain, with the rest obtained from reference TRBV5-1 and TRBJ1-4, is as follows: KAGVTQTPRYLIKTRGQQVTLSCSPISGHRSVSWYQQTPGQGLQFLFEYFSETQRNKGNFPGRFSGRQFSNSRSEMNVSTLELGDSALYLCASSSGRGDEKLLFGSGTQLSVL.

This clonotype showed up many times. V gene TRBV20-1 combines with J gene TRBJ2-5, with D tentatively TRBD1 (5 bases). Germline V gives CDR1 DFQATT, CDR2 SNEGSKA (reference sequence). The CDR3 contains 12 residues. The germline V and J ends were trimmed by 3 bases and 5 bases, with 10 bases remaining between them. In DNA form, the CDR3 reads TGCAGTGCTAGGCCGGACACCGAGACCCAGTACTTC. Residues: CSARPDTETQYF.

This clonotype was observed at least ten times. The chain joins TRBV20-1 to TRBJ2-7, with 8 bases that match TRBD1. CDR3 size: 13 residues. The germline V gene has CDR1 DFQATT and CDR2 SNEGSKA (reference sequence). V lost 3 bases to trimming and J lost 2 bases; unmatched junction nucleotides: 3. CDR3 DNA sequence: TGCAGTGCTAGGCCGGGACAGGCCTACGAGCAGTACTTC. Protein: CSARPGQAYEQYF.

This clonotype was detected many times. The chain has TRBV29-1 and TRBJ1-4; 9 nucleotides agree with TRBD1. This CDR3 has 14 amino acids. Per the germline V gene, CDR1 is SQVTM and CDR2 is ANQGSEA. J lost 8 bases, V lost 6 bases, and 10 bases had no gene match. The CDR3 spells CSVGTGTGNEKLFF. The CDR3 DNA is TGCAGCGTGGGAACCGGGACAGGGAACGAAAAACTGTTTTTT.

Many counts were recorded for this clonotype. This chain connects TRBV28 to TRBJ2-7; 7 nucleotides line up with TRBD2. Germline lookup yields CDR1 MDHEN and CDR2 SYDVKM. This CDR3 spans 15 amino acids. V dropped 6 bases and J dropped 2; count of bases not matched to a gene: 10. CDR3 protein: CASSHAGRGTYEQYF. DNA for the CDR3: TGTGCCAGCAGCCATGCAGGGCGGGGGACCTACGAGCAGTACTTC.

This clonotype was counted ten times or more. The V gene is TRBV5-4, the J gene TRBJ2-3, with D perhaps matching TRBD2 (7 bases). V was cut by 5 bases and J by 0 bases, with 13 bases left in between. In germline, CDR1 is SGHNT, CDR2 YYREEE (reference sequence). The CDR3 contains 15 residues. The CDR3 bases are TGTGCCAGCAGATGGTCGGGGGGCAGCACAGATACGCAGTATTTT. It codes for CASRWSGGSTDTQYF.

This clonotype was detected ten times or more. The CDR3 coding sequence is TGTGCCAGCAGTTTCCCCTGGGCCGCCCGAAGCTCCTACAATGAGCAGTTCTTC. This sequence encodes CASSFPWAARSSYNEQFF. The chain has TRBV28 and TRBJ2-1; D remains unclear. V was pared by 3 bases and J by 0 bases, with 18 bases between. Germline CDR1 MDHEN, CDR2 SYDVKM. The CDR3 is 18 residues long. The full variable domain, its missing parts supplied by reference TRBV28 and TRBJ2-1, is DVKVTQSSRYLVKRTGEKVFLECVQDMDHENMFWYRQDPGLGLRLIYFSYDVKMKEKGDIPEGYSVSREKKERFSLILESASTNQTSMYLCASSFPWAARSSYNEQFFGPGTRLTVL.

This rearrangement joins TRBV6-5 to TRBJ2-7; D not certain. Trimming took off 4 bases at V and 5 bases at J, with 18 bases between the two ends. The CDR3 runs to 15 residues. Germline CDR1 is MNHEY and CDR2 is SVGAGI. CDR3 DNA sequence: TGTGCCAGCAGTTTTTCTCCCCCGGGCTTCCACGAGCAGTACTTC. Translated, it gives CASSFSPPGFHEQYF.

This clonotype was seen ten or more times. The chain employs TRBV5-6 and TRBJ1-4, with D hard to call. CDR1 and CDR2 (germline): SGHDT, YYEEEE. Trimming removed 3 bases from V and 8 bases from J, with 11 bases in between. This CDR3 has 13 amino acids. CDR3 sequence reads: CASSSGWNEKLFF. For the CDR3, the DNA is TGTGCCAGCAGCTCGGGTTGGAACGAAAAACTGTTTTTT.